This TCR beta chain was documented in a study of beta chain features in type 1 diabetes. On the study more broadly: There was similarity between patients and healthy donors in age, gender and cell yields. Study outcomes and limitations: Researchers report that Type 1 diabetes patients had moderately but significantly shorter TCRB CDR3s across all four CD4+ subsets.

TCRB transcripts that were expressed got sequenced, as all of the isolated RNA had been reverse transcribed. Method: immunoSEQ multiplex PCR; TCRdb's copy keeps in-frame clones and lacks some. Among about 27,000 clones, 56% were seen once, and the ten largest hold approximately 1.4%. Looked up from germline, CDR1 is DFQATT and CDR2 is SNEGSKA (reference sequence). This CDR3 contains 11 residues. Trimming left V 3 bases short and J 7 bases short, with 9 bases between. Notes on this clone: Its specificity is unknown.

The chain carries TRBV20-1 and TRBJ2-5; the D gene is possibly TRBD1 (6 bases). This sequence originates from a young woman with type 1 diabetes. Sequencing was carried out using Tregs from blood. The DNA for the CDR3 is TGCAGTGCTAGCCTAGGGGGGACCCAGTACTTC. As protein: CSASLGGTQYF.